The clone carrying this T cell receptor beta chain was seen repeatedly, ten times or more. Its antigen is still unknown. These data come from a study of human T cells and chemical hapten exposure. Regarding the study as a whole: Among expanded TCRs, significantly more large CDR3 similarity clusters formed than among controls. DPC sensitization left the count of TCRs above 1 in 1000 unchanged.

From the RACE reads, TCRdb called clonotypes with MiXCR, one entry per CDR3 protein. The data contain 96,000 or so distinct CDR3 sequences, 9.3% of them singletons. Trimming took 2 bases from V and 2 from J, leaving 11 bases between them. CDR1 is SGHTS and CDR2 is YDEGEE in the germline V gene. The length of the CDR3 is 15 residues. Time point of the sample: patch test 2, 6 weeks after DPC sensitization. Sample treatment: therapeutic diphenylcyclopropenone sensitization with weekly scalp DPC. Those who donated were patients with alopecia, 18 to 70 years of age, and suitable for DPC. Unseparated into fractions, whole blood served as the source from which total RNA was extracted.

This material consisted of whole blood, taken in connection with sensitization to the hapten diphenylcyclopropenone (DPC). The receptor was isolated from a woman in her 40s with alopecia areata. Some clones in this sample may be carry-over from other donors' samples. The chain joins TRBV5-8 to TRBJ2-1, with D perhaps TRBD1 (6 bases). The CDR3 loop is CASSFNGQPYNEQFF. The CDR3 DNA is TGTGCCAGCAGCTTCAACGGACAGCCCTACAATGAGCAGTTCTTC. The variable domain in full, completed from reference TRBV5-8 and TRBJ2-1, reads EAGVTQSPTHLIKTRGQQATLRCSPISGHTSVYWYQQALGLGLQFLLWYDEGEERNRGNFPPRFSGRQFPNYSSELNVNALELEDSALYLCASSFNGQPYNEQFFGPGTRLTVL.